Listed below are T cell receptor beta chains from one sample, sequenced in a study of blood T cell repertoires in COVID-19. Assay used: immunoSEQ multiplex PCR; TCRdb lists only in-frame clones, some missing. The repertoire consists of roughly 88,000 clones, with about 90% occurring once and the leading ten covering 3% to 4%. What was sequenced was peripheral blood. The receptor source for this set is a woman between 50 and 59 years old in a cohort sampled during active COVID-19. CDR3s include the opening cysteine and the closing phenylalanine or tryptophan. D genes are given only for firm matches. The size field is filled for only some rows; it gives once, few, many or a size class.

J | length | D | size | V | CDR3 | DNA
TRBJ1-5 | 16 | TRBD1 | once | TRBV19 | CASSIPSRGPGQPQHF | TGTGCCAGTAGTATTCCGTCCAGGGGGCCCGGTCAGCCCCAGCATTTT
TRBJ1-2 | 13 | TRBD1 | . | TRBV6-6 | CASSDTGVYGYTF | TGTGCCAGCAGTGACACAGGGGTCTATGGCTACACCTTC
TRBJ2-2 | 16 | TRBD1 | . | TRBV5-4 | CASSTPGQGNTGELFF | TGTGCCAGCAGCACCCCGGGACAGGGGAACACCGGGGAGCTGTTTTTT
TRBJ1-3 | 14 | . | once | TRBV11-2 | CASSLAGSGNTIYF | TGTGCCAGCAGCTTAGCAGGGTCTGGAAACACCATATATTTT
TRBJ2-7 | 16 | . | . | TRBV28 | CASSLYLRGRDSEQYF | TGTGCCAGCAGTTTATACCTTAGGGGGAGAGACTCCGAGCAGTACTTC
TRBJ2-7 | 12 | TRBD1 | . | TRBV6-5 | CASSGTGNEQYF | TGTGCCAGCAGCGGGACAGGGAACGAGCAGTACTTC
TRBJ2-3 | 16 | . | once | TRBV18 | CASSPNRAGGTDTQYF | TGTGCCAGCTCACCTAACAGGGCCGGGGGCACAGATACGCAGTATTTT
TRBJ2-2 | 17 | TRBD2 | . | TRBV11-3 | CASSLESGAGETGELFF | TGTGCCAGCAGCTTAGAGTCTGGGGCGGGGGAGACCGGGGAGCTGTTTTTT
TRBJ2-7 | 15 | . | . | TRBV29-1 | CSVEGTAHPPYEQYF | TGCAGCGTTGAAGGGACAGCCCACCCCCCCTACGAGCAGTACTTC
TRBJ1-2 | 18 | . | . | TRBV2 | CASSESWRVIQRRNGYTF | TGTGCCAGCAGTGAATCCTGGAGGGTTATTCAACGGAGAAATGGCTACACCTTC
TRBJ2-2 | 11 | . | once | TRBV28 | CASRQGWELFF | TGTGCCAGCAGACAGGGATGGGAGCTGTTTTTT
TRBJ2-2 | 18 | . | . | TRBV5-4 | CASSMGLDQNLRTGELFF | TGTGCCAGCAGTATGGGACTGGACCAAAACCTTCGTACCGGGGAGCTGTTTTTT
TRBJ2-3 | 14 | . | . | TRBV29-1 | CSVRARGRTDTQYF | TGCAGCGTAAGGGCTCGAGGGAGGACAGATACGCAGTATTTT
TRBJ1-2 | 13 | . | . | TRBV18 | CASSPDRNYGYTF | TGTGCCAGCTCACCCGACAGAAACTATGGCTACACCTTC
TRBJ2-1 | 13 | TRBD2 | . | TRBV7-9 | CASTSGGAYEQFF | TGTGCCAGCACCTCGGGGGGGGCCTATGAGCAGTTCTTC
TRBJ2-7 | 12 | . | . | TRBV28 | CASSLTDYEQYF | TGTGCCAGCAGTTTGACAGATTACGAGCAGTACTTC
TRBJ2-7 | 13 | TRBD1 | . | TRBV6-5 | CAAGQGFWYEQYF | TGTGCCGCTGGACAGGGTTTTTGGTACGAGCAGTACTTC
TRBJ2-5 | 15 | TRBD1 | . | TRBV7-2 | CASRYRGLWQETQYF | TGTGCCAGCAGATACAGGGGGCTTTGGCAAGAGACCCAGTACTTC
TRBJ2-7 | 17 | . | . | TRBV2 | CASSTLEGARTWYEQYF | TGTGCCAGCAGTACATTGGAGGGGGCAAGGACCTGGTACGAGCAGTACTTC
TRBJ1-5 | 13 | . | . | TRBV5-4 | CASGRGVGQPQHF | TGTGCCTCGGGTCGGGGAGTGGGTCAGCCCCAGCATTTT
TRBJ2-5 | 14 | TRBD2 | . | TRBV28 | CASRAGGPGETQYF | TGTGCCAGCAGAGCGGGAGGGCCGGGGGAGACCCAGTACTTC
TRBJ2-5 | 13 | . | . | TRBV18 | CASYGTLEETQYF | TGTGCCAGCTATGGGACATTGGAAGAGACCCAGTACTTC
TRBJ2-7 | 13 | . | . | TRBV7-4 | CASSFRGTYEQYF | TGTGCCAGCAGCTTTAGAGGGACCTACGAGCAGTACTTC
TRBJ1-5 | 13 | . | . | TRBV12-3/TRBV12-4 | CASSLDINQPQHF | TGTGCCAGCAGCCTGGACATCAATCAGCCCCAGCATTTT
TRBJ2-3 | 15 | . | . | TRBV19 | CASRTQTGGTDTQYF | TGTGCCAGTAGGACCCAAACGGGGGGCACAGATACGCAGTATTTT
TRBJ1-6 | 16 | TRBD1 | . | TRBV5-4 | CASSSMDRAENSPLHF | TGTGCCAGCAGCTCGATGGACAGGGCCGAGAATTCACCCCTCCACTTT
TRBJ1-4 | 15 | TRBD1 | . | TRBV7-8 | CASSLVTGPNEKLFF | TGTGCCAGCAGTCTTGTGACAGGGCCTAATGAAAAACTGTTTTTT
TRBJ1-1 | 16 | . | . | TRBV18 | CASSPVPGQLNTEAFF | TGTGCCAGCTCACCAGTCCCGGGACAATTGAACACTGAAGCTTTCTTT
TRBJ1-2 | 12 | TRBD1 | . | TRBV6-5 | CASRRQGQVYTF | TGTGCCAGCAGACGACAGGGGCAGGTGTACACCTTC
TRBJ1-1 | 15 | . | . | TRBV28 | CASSSVRGAGTEAFF | TGTGCCAGCAGTTCAGTACGGGGGGCTGGCACTGAAGCTTTCTTT
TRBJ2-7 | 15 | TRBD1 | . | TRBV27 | CASSWYRGPAYEQYF | TGTGCCAGCAGTTGGTACAGGGGTCCGGCCTACGAGCAGTACTTC
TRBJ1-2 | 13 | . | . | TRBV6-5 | CASSRTGSGGYTF | TGTGCCAGCAGTCGTACAGGGTCCGGTGGCTACACCTTC
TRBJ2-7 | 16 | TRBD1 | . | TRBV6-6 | CASSYSNRGYTYEQYF | TGTGCCAGCAGTTACTCGAACAGGGGGTATACCTACGAGCAGTACTTC
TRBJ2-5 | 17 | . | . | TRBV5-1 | CASSSTPTGPSPGTQYF | TGCGCCAGCAGCTCTACACCGACAGGACCTTCACCGGGGACCCAGTACTTC
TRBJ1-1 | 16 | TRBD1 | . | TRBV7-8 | CASSLMGQLSNTEAFF | TGTGCCAGCAGCTTAATGGGACAGCTGTCTAACACTGAAGCTTTCTTT
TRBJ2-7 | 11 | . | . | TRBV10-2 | CASSPGYEQYF | TGCGCCAGCTCCCCCGGCTACGAGCAGTACTTC
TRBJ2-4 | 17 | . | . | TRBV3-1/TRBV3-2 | CASSQGDKGGAKNIQYF | TGTGCCAGCAGCCAAGGGGACAAAGGGGGAGCCAAAAACATTCAGTACTTC
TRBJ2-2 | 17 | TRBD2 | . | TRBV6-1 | CASSEAVLAANTGELFF | TGTGCCAGCAGTGAAGCCGTACTAGCGGCGAACACCGGGGAGCTGTTTTTT
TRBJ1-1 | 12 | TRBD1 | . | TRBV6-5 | CASSTSGGEAFF | TGTGCCAGCAGTACCTCAGGGGGAGAAGCTTTCTTT
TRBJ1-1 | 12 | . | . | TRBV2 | CASRREWTEAFF | TGTGCCAGCAGGCGCGAGTGGACTGAAGCTTTCTTT
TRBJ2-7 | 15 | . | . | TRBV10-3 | CAISESSGVPYEQYF | TGTGCCATCAGTGAGTCGTCGGGGGTTCCCTACGAGCAGTACTTC
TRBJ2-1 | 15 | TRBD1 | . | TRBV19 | CASSADRANYNEQFF | TGTGCCAGTAGTGCGGACAGGGCGAACTACAATGAGCAGTTCTTC
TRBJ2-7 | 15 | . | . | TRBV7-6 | CASSLTGLDRGEQYF | TGTGCCAGCAGCTTAACAGGGCTCGACAGAGGCGAGCAGTACTTC
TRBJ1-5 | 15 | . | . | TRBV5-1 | CASSLAGEGNQPQHF | TGCGCCAGCAGCTTGGCCGGGGAGGGCAATCAGCCCCAGCATTTT
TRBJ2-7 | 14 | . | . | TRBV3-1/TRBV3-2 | CASRVNGGAHEQYF | TGTGCCAGCAGGGTCAATGGAGGGGCCCACGAGCAGTACTTC
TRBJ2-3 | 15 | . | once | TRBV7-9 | CASSFRGGGTDTQYF | TGTGCCAGCAGCTTTAGGGGTGGGGGCACAGATACGCAGTATTTT
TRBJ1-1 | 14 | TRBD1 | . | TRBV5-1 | CASSPRQGDTEAFF | TGCGCCAGCAGCCCCCGACAGGGGGACACTGAAGCTTTCTTT
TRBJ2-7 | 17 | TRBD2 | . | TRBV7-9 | CASSTIPVAGGSYEQYF | TGTGCCAGCAGCACCATTCCAGTTGCGGGGGGGTCCTACGAGCAGTACTTC
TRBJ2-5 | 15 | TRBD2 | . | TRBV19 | CASSKGLAGLETQYF | TGTGCCAGTAGTAAGGGGCTAGCGGGATTGGAGACCCAGTACTTC